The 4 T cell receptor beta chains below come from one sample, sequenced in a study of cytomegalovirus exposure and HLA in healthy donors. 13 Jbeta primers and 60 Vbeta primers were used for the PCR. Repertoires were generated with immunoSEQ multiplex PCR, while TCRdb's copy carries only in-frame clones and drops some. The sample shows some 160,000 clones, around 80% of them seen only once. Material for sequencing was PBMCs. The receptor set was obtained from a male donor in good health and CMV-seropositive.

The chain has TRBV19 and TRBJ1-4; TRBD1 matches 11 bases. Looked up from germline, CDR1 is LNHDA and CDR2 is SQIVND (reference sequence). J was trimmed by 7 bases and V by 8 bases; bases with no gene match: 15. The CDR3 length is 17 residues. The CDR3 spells CASGRTGGSTRGEKLFF. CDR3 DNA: TGTGCCAGTGGACGGACAGGGGGCTCCACCCGGGGTGAAAAACTGTTTTTT.

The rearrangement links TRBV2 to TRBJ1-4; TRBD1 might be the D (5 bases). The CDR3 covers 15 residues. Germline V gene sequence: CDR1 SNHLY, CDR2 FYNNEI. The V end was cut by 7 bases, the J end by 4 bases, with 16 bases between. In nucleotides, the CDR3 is TGTGCCAGCAATGCGCTACAGGCTTATAATGAAAAACTGTTTTTT. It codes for CASNALQAYNEKLFF.

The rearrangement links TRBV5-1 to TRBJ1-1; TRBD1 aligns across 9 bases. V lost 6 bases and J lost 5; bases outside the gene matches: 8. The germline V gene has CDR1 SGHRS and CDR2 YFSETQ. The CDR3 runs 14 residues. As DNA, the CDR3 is TGCGCCAGCACCCCGACAGGGGGGGAAACTGAAGCTTTCTTT. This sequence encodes CASTPTGGETEAFF.

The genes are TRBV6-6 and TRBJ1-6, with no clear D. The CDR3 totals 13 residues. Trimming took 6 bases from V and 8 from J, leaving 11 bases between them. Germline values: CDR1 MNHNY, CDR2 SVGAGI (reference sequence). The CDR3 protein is CASRAEYDSPLHF. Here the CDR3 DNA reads TGTGCCAGCAGAGCGGAGTATGATTCACCCCTCCACTTT.